One T cell receptor (beta chain) is described in this entry. Some clones are missing from TCRdb's copy, which holds only in-frame ones; the method was immunoSEQ multiplex PCR. The sample has 200,000 to 300,000 clones; approximately 88% are singletons. This entry comes from a study of blood T cell repertoires in COVID-19. Background on the study: In each case, the material was cDNA or gDNA derived from T cells, B-cell-depleted T cells, or PBMCs.

Per germline, CDR1 DFQATT and CDR2 SNEGSKA (reference sequence). Trimming left V 3 bases short and J 3 bases short, with 12 bases between. The CDR3 has 13 residues. Those who participated ranged in age from about 18 to 95 years and resided in 20 to 30 US areas. Categorization into cohorts depended on clinical history that participants reported. The specimen sequenced was PBMCs or T cells enriched from blood (not recorded which). This chain links TRBV20-1 with TRBJ2-7; TRBD2 might be the D (5 bases). The receptor was derived from a middle-aged woman with acute COVID-19. CDR3 nucleotides: TGCAGTGCTAGTTTCGGGGAAGGCTACGAGCAGTACTTC. Protein sequence: CSASFGEGYEQYF.